Shown below are 3 T cell receptor beta chains from a single sample sequenced in a study of cytotoxic CD8 clonotypes in ibrutinib-treated CLL (TCRdb year 2021). This sample's time point label indicates: progressive disease on ibrutinib. Library generation was performed with the immunoSEQ multiplex PCR assay. TCRdb provides this immuneACCESS table in a form limited to in-frame rearrangements. Some clones are lacking; in checked studies, under half of them reflect an unresolved V gene, and why the rest are absent is not known. A total of about 300,000 clones appear in this sample, roughly three quarters of them only once. Around 5.1% of the sample rests with the top ten. Material: PBMCs, obtained at disease progression, from a patient treated with ibrutinib. Receptors were obtained from a human donor with chronic lymphocytic leukemia.

The rearrangement links TRBV7-6 to TRBJ2-2, with D unresolved. V dropped 1 base and J dropped 3 bases, with 6 bases sitting between them. This CDR3 is built from 14 residues. The germline gives CDR1 SGHVS, CDR2 FNYEAQ. The CDR3 nucleotides are TGTGCCAGCAGCTTAGAACAGCACACCGGGGAGCTGTTTTTT. This encodes CASSLEQHTGELFF.

The V call is TRBV6-4, the J call TRBJ1-2; 9 bases are a match to TRBD1. Germline V gene data show CDR1 as MRHNA and CDR2 as SNTAGT. The CDR3 covers 13 residues. V dropped 4 bases and J dropped 8; count of bases not matched to a gene: 5. The CDR3 sequence is CASSVSGTGGYTF. The DNA of the CDR3 is TGTGCCAGCAGTGTCTCCGGGACAGGGGGCTACACCTTC.

The chain recombines TRBV28 with TRBJ2-5, with D perhaps being TRBD1 or TRBD2 (5 bases each). V was shortened by 10 bases and J by 1 base, with 7 bases between the two germline ends. The CDR3 is 11 amino acids. CDR1 and CDR2 (germline): MDHEN, SYDVKM. The CDR3, as DNA: TGTGCCACAGGGACCCAAGAGACCCAGTACTTC. Amino acids: CATGTQETQYF.